These T cell receptor beta chains were read from a single sample in a study of Ad26.COV2.S vaccination and SARS-CoV-2 variants. The protocol was immunoSEQ multiplex PCR, while the TCRdb copy is restricted to in-frame clones and leaves out a portion. The table shows 300,000 to 450,000 clones, with around 84% occurring only once. This specimen was peripheral blood, taken in a trial of Ad26.COV2.S vaccine versus placebo. These receptors were collected from a person between 18 and 59 years old who received the Ad26.COV2.S COVID-19 vaccine or a placebo. CDR3s include the opening cysteine and the closing phenylalanine or tryptophan. The order of the fields is CDR3 length, V gene, clone size, D gene, J gene, CDR3 DNA, CDR3 protein. The D gene is left open where the match is weak. Size is stated for part of the rows, as once, few or many counts, or as a class when the clone is expanded.

cdr3_length: 14
v_call: TRBV30
clone_size: .
d_call: TRBD2
j_call: TRBJ2-7
cdr3_nt: TGTGCCTGGAGTCTTACCGGGACTAGCGACGAGCAGTACTTC
cdr3_aa: CAWSLTGTSDEQYF

cdr3_length: 16
v_call: TRBV27
clone_size: .
d_call: TRBD1
j_call: TRBJ1-6
cdr3_nt: TGTGCCAGCAGTTTTTTGACAGGGGGCATGAATTCACCCCTCCACTTT
cdr3_aa: CASSFLTGGMNSPLHF

cdr3_length: 15
v_call: TRBV6-5
clone_size: .
d_call: TRBD1
j_call: TRBJ1-6
cdr3_nt: TGTGCCAGCAGTTACCAGGGGGTGGGTAATTCACCCCTCCACTTT
cdr3_aa: CASSYQGVGNSPLHF

cdr3_length: 17
v_call: TRBV18
clone_size: .
d_call: .
j_call: TRBJ2-2
cdr3_nt: TGTGCCAGCTCACCAAGGTCCGGGAACACGAACACCGGGGAGCTGTTTTTT
cdr3_aa: CASSPRSGNTNTGELFF

cdr3_length: 12
v_call: TRBV15
clone_size: .
d_call: .
j_call: TRBJ2-7
cdr3_nt: TGTGCCACCAGCAGAGTTAGCTACGAGCAGTACTTC
cdr3_aa: CATSRVSYEQYF

cdr3_length: 16
v_call: TRBV6-5
clone_size: medium-sized
d_call: TRBD2
j_call: TRBJ2-1
cdr3_nt: TGTGCCAGCAGTTACTCAGGCCTAGCGGGAAACAATGAGCAGTTCTTC
cdr3_aa: CASSYSGLAGNNEQFF

cdr3_length: 14
v_call: TRBV6-5
clone_size: .
d_call: TRBD1
j_call: TRBJ1-5
cdr3_nt: TGTGCCAGCAGTTGGGACAGACAAAATCAGCCCCAGCATTTT
cdr3_aa: CASSWDRQNQPQHF

cdr3_length: 13
v_call: TRBV3-1/TRBV3-2
clone_size: .
d_call: .
j_call: TRBJ1-2
cdr3_nt: TGTGCCAGCAGCCCCTCCCGCGGTGGTGGCTACACCTTC
cdr3_aa: CASSPSRGGGYTF

cdr3_length: 14
v_call: TRBV7-8
clone_size: once
d_call: .
j_call: TRBJ1-2
cdr3_nt: TGTGCCAGCAGCTCCGACCAGGGTCAACGTGGCTACACCTTC
cdr3_aa: CASSSDQGQRGYTF

cdr3_length: 13
v_call: TRBV7-9
clone_size: .
d_call: .
j_call: TRBJ1-6
cdr3_nt: TGTGCCAGCAGCTTATTGGGGGTCTCACCCCTCCACTTT
cdr3_aa: CASSLLGVSPLHF

cdr3_length: 15
v_call: TRBV28
clone_size: .
d_call: TRBD1
j_call: TRBJ2-7
cdr3_nt: TGTGCCAGCAGTTTGACGACAGGGAGCTCCTACGAGCAGTACTTC
cdr3_aa: CASSLTTGSSYEQYF

cdr3_length: 15
v_call: TRBV7-8
clone_size: .
d_call: TRBD1
j_call: TRBJ2-7
cdr3_nt: TGTGCCAGCAGCGCCCGGACAGGTAACTCCTACGAGCAGTACTTC
cdr3_aa: CASSARTGNSYEQYF

cdr3_length: 15
v_call: TRBV10-3
clone_size: once
d_call: TRBD2
j_call: TRBJ2-7
cdr3_nt: TGTGCCATCAGCAGCGGGACTAGCGGCCACTACGAGCAGTACTTC
cdr3_aa: CAISSGTSGHYEQYF

cdr3_length: 17
v_call: TRBV5-6
clone_size: .
d_call: TRBD1
j_call: TRBJ1-2
cdr3_nt: TGTGCCAGCAGCGTAATTGGGGGGGACAGCGTTAACTATGGCTACACCTTC
cdr3_aa: CASSVIGGDSVNYGYTF

cdr3_length: 13
v_call: TRBV30
clone_size: .
d_call: TRBD1
j_call: TRBJ1-6
cdr3_nt: TGTGCCTGGACCGGGACAGGCGGTTCACCCCTCCACTTT
cdr3_aa: CAWTGTGGSPLHF

cdr3_length: 14
v_call: TRBV21-1
clone_size: .
d_call: .
j_call: TRBJ1-1
cdr3_nt: TGTGCCAGCAGCACTGCACACCCGAACACTGAAGCTTTCTTT
cdr3_aa: CASSTAHPNTEAFF

cdr3_length: 15
v_call: TRBV10-3
clone_size: .
d_call: .
j_call: TRBJ1-1
cdr3_nt: TGTGCCATCAGTGAGTCTGGCACGGAGAACACTGAAGCTTTCTTT
cdr3_aa: CAISESGTENTEAFF

cdr3_length: 12
v_call: TRBV6-5
clone_size: .
d_call: .
j_call: TRBJ2-5
cdr3_nt: TGTGCCAGCAGTTCGTTAGGAGCGGCCCAGTACTTC
cdr3_aa: CASSSLGAAQYF

cdr3_length: 19
v_call: TRBV21-1
clone_size: .
d_call: .
j_call: TRBJ2-3
cdr3_nt: TGTGCCAGCTGCCAGAGAGAGCGGGAGGGGTTTTATAGCACAGATACGCAGTATTTT
cdr3_aa: CASCQREREGFYSTDTQYF

cdr3_length: 16
v_call: TRBV5-6
clone_size: few
d_call: TRBD2
j_call: TRBJ2-1
cdr3_nt: TGTGCCAGCTCGGGGCGGAGCGGGGGGACCTACAATGAGCAGTTCTTC
cdr3_aa: CASSGRSGGTYNEQFF

cdr3_length: 16
v_call: TRBV4-1
clone_size: .
d_call: .
j_call: TRBJ2-1
cdr3_nt: TGCGCCAGCAGCCAAGGGGCCGCGGTAGGGTCCAATGAGCAGTTCTTC
cdr3_aa: CASSQGAAVGSNEQFF

cdr3_length: 18
v_call: TRBV18
clone_size: .
d_call: TRBD2
j_call: TRBJ2-7
cdr3_nt: TGTGCCAGCCAACCTGGACTAGCGGGAGGTTGGGCGAGTTACGAGCAGTACTTC
cdr3_aa: CASQPGLAGGWASYEQYF

cdr3_length: 15
v_call: TRBV6-6
clone_size: .
d_call: .
j_call: TRBJ2-7
cdr3_nt: TGTGCCAGCAGCCTGGAGCTAGCCTTGGGCTACGAGCAGTACTTC
cdr3_aa: CASSLELALGYEQYF

cdr3_length: 13
v_call: TRBV7-8
clone_size: .
d_call: .
j_call: TRBJ1-5
cdr3_nt: TGTGCCAGCAGCTCCTCGTACGGGCAGCCCCAGCATTTT
cdr3_aa: CASSSSYGQPQHF

cdr3_length: 15
v_call: TRBV18
clone_size: once
d_call: .
j_call: TRBJ1-5
cdr3_nt: TGTGCCAGCTCACCGGAGTCCAATCGGGATCAGCCCCAGCATTTT
cdr3_aa: CASSPESNRDQPQHF

cdr3_length: 14
v_call: TRBV11-2
clone_size: few
d_call: .
j_call: TRBJ1-1
cdr3_nt: TGTGCCAGCAGCTTTGATCCGGGCGTTGCTGAAGCTTTCTTT
cdr3_aa: CASSFDPGVAEAFF

cdr3_length: 13
v_call: TRBV2
clone_size: .
d_call: TRBD1
j_call: TRBJ2-7
cdr3_nt: TGTGCCAGCAGTGCCGACAGGGACCACGAGCAGTACTTC
cdr3_aa: CASSADRDHEQYF

cdr3_length: 13
v_call: TRBV18
clone_size: .
d_call: .
j_call: TRBJ1-1
cdr3_nt: TGTGCCAGCTCCTGGACTGGGGTCGCTGAAGCTTTCTTT
cdr3_aa: CASSWTGVAEAFF

cdr3_length: 17
v_call: TRBV19
clone_size: .
d_call: .
j_call: TRBJ2-3
cdr3_nt: TGTGCCAGTAGTATCTGGTCCTCGCCAGGTAGCACAGATACGCAGTATTTT
cdr3_aa: CASSIWSSPGSTDTQYF

cdr3_length: 14
v_call: TRBV5-4
clone_size: .
d_call: .
j_call: TRBJ1-2
cdr3_nt: TGTGCCAGCAGCTTGGACGGCGGTAACTATGGCTACACCTTC
cdr3_aa: CASSLDGGNYGYTF

cdr3_length: 18
v_call: TRBV7-9
clone_size: once
d_call: .
j_call: TRBJ2-7
cdr3_nt: TGTGCCAGCAGCTGGGGGGACTCGGCTCTTCGAGCCCACTACGAGCAGTACTTC
cdr3_aa: CASSWGDSALRAHYEQYF

cdr3_length: 16
v_call: TRBV28
clone_size: .
d_call: TRBD2
j_call: TRBJ2-1
cdr3_nt: TGTGCCAGCAGCATGTCGCTAGCGGGAGGCCACAATGAGCAGTTCTTC
cdr3_aa: CASSMSLAGGHNEQFF

cdr3_length: 15
v_call: TRBV19
clone_size: few
d_call: .
j_call: TRBJ1-1
cdr3_nt: TGTGCCAGTAGTTTACGATTATTCATGAACACTGAAGCTTTCTTT
cdr3_aa: CASSLRLFMNTEAFF

cdr3_length: 13
v_call: TRBV9
clone_size: few
d_call: .
j_call: TRBJ1-1
cdr3_nt: TGTGCCAGCAGCTCCTCCTGGGGCGCTGAAGCTTTCTTT
cdr3_aa: CASSSSWGAEAFF

cdr3_length: 15
v_call: TRBV10-2
clone_size: .
d_call: TRBD1
j_call: TRBJ2-7
cdr3_nt: TGCGCCAGCACACCGGACAGGGGGCTTACCCACGAGCAGTACTTC
cdr3_aa: CASTPDRGLTHEQYF

cdr3_length: 15
v_call: TRBV7-2
clone_size: .
d_call: .
j_call: TRBJ1-1
cdr3_nt: TGTGCCAGCAGCTTAGCTACACTCCCGAACACTGAAGCTTTCTTT
cdr3_aa: CASSLATLPNTEAFF

cdr3_length: 16
v_call: TRBV7-9
clone_size: .
d_call: .
j_call: TRBJ2-3
cdr3_nt: TGTGCCAGCAGCTTATTTGTGTCACCCAACACAGATACGCAGTATTTT
cdr3_aa: CASSLFVSPNTDTQYF

cdr3_length: 14
v_call: TRBV10-2
clone_size: .
d_call: TRBD1
j_call: TRBJ1-1
cdr3_nt: TGCGCCAGCAGCACGGGACAGGGGAGCACTGAAGCTTTCTTT
cdr3_aa: CASSTGQGSTEAFF

cdr3_length: 14
v_call: TRBV3-1/TRBV3-2
clone_size: .
d_call: .
j_call: TRBJ2-7
cdr3_nt: TGTGCCAGCAGCCCGAATCCCGGACAGCGCGAGCAGTACTTC
cdr3_aa: CASSPNPGQREQYF

cdr3_length: 15
v_call: TRBV19
clone_size: .
d_call: TRBD1
j_call: TRBJ2-2
cdr3_nt: TGTGCCAGTAGTATGAGGGGGCAATCCACCGGGGAGCTGTTTTTT
cdr3_aa: CASSMRGQSTGELFF